The 10 T cell receptor beta chains below all came from one sample that was sequenced in a study of blood T cell repertoires in COVID-19. This table comes from immunoSEQ multiplex PCR, and its TCRdb copy is limited to in-frame clones, with some not included. The data hold some 150,000 clones, with 80% to 90% observed a single time. The specimen sequenced was peripheral blood. These receptors came from a man in his forties or fifties with acute or convalescent COVID-19.

V usage is TRBV4-3 and J usage is TRBJ2-2; 7 positions agree with TRBD1. The CDR3 contains 17 residues. CDR1 is LGHNA, CDR2 YSLEER, per germline. After removal of 1 base from V and 3 bases from J, the junction contained 8 bases not matched to a gene. For the CDR3, the DNA is TGCGCCAGCAGCCAAGGGGCCGACAGGGCGCACACCGGGGAGCTGTTTTTT. Translating gives CASSQGADRAHTGELFF.

The J gene is TRBJ1-2, the V gene TRBV27, with 7 nucleotides matching TRBD1. Germline V gene sequence: CDR1 MNHEY, CDR2 SMNVEV (reference sequence). V gave up 6 bases and J gave up 6 bases; unmatched junction bases: 7. The length of the CDR3 is 13 residues. The CDR3 DNA sequence: TGTGCCAGCAGCCCGGGACAGCGCGATGGCTACACCTTC. This gives the protein CASSPGQRDGYTF.

The rearrangement uses TRBV19 and TRBJ2-1; 7 bases agree with TRBD1. With 4 bases clipped from V and 2 bases from J, the junction kept 5 bases outside the gene matches. The CDR3 runs 15 residues. CDR1 is LNHDA and CDR2 is SQIVND in the germline V gene (reference sequence). CDR3 sequence (DNA): TGTGCCAGTAGTAGTAGGACAGGACCCTACAATGAGCAGTTCTTC. Protein product: CASSSRTGPYNEQFF.

This chain connects TRBV6-2 or TRBV6-3 to TRBJ1-2, with D unresolved. Germline V lookup: CDR1 MNHEY, CDR2 SVGEGT. Trimming stripped 3 bases from V and 5 bases from J, with 4 bases between. The length of the CDR3 is 11 residues. CDR3 coding DNA: TGTGCCAGCAGTTATCTGTATGGCTACACCTTC. It encodes CASSYLYGYTF.

The genes are TRBV30 and TRBJ1-3; TRBD1 agrees at 10 bases. With 3 bases clipped from V and 3 bases from J, the junction kept 5 bases outside the gene matches. The CDR3 is made up of 15 amino acids. CDR1 GTSNPN and CDR2 SVGIG come from the germline V gene (reference sequence). CDR3 protein: CAWSRTGGYGNTIYF. DNA of the CDR3: TGTGCCTGGAGCCGGACAGGGGGATATGGAAACACCATATATTTT.

The rearrangement links TRBV24-1 to TRBJ2-3; TRBD2 is a possible D gene (5 bases). The CDR3 extends over 16 amino acids. V lost 1 base and J lost 3, with 13 bases in between. Per the germline V gene, CDR1 is KGHDR and CDR2 is SFDVKD. The CDR3 DNA reads TGTGCCACCAGTGATTTCGGGGTCCTGGCGACAGATACGCAGTATTTT. Translation: CATSDFGVLATDTQYF.

The chain carries TRBV6-5 and TRBJ1-5; the D is unclear. The CDR3 is 16 amino acids. With 0 bases removed from V and 0 bases from J, the gap between germline ends came to 9 bases. Per the germline V gene, CDR1 is MNHEY and CDR2 is SVGAGI. CDR3 coding DNA: TGTGCCAGCAGTTACTCGCGGCAGACTAGCAATCAGCCCCAGCATTTT. Protein sequence: CASSYSRQTSNQPQHF.

This clone has only a few counts. The CDR3 loop is CASSPARGQSYEQYF. CDR3 nucleotides: TGTGCCAGCTCACCGGCGCGGGGTCAGTCCTACGAGCAGTACTTC. The chain employs TRBV18 and TRBJ2-7, with D possibly being TRBD2 (6 bases). Germline V gene lookup returns CDR1 KGHSH and CDR2 LQKENI. Between the trimmed V and J ends, which lost 3 bases and 1 base, there was a span of 13 bases. The CDR3 is 15 residues long.

The chain recombines TRBV7-6 with TRBJ1-5, with TRBD1 matching 7 bases. The germline CDR1 and CDR2 sequences are SGHVS and FNYEAQ. The CDR3 is made up of 14 amino acids. J lost 6 bases, V lost 6 bases, and 8 bases had no gene match. This CDR3 is CASSPRQGSQPQHF. In nucleotides, the CDR3 is TGTGCCAGCAGTCCCAGACAGGGAAGTCAGCCCCAGCATTTT.

The CDR3 is CASSPSTGNNSPLHF. The DNA for the CDR3 is TGTGCCAGCAGTCCATCGACAGGGAATAATTCACCCCTCCACTTT. V is TRBV28 and J is TRBJ1-6, with 7 nucleotides matching TRBD1. The CDR3 is made up of 15 amino acids. V dropped 5 bases and J dropped 5; count of bases not matched to a gene: 6. Germline values: CDR1 MDHEN, CDR2 SYDVKM.